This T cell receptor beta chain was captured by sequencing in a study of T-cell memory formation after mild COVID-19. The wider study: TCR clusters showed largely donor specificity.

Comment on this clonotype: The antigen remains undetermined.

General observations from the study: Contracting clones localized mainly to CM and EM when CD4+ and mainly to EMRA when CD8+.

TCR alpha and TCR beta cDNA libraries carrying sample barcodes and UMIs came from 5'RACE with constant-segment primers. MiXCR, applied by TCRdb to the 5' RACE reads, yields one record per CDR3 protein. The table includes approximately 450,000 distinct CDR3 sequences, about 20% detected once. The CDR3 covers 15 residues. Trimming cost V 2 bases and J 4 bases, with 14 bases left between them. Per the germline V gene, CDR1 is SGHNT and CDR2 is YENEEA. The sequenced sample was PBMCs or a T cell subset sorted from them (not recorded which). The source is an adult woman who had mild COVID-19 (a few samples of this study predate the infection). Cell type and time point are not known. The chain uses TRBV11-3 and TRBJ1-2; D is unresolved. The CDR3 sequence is CASSLFPGLGYGYTF. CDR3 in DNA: TGTGCCAGCAGCTTATTCCCAGGATTGGGCTATGGCTACACCTTC.